A single sample is the source of the 31 T cell receptor beta chains below, sequenced in a study of shared clonotypes between healthy human individuals. Method: immunoSEQ multiplex PCR; TCRdb's copy keeps in-frame clones and lacks some. The sample consists of roughly 1.5 million clones, 95% to 99% of them appearing once. Sequenced sample: naive CD4+ T cells sorted from blood. Subset meaning: CD45RA+ positively selected. These receptors all come from a man aged 25-45 years in good health.

This sequence joins TRBV5-5 and TRBJ1-5; D unclear. V was trimmed by 1 base and J by 5 bases, leaving 7 bases between them. The CDR3 length is 13 residues. In germline, CDR1 is SGHKS, CDR2 YYEKEE (reference sequence). The CDR3 nucleotides read TGTGCCAGCAGCTTGAATCCGGATCAGCCCCAGCATTTT. Its protein is CASSLNPDQPQHF.

V gene TRBV10-3 combines with J gene TRBJ2-2; D ambiguous. The ends were cut back, 6 bases at V and 3 bases at J, with 8 bases in the middle. The germline gives CDR1 ENHRY, CDR2 SYGVKD. The CDR3 has 13 amino acids. The CDR3 sequence: CAISLGDTGELFF. The CDR3 DNA reads TGTGCCATCAGCCTTGGGGACACCGGGGAGCTGTTTTTT.

The count of this clone is one. The chain links TRBV5-5 to TRBJ2-5; no firm D call. The V gene's germline CDR1 is SGHKS and CDR2 YYEKEE (reference sequence). Deletions cut 2 bases from V and 3 bases from J, with 11 bases between. The CDR3 is made up of 14 amino acids. Written as DNA, the CDR3 is TGTGCCAGCAGCTTAGGTCAGTTAGAAGAGACCCAGTACTTC. It specifies CASSLGQLEETQYF.

In nucleotides, the CDR3 is TGTGCCAGCACCCCGGGACAGGGTTCCTACGAGCAGTACTTC. Translating it yields CASTPGQGSYEQYF. This rearrangement joins TRBV6-5 to TRBJ2-7, with 9 bases matching TRBD1. Trimming cost V 7 bases and J 1 base; bases outside gene matches: 5. Germline V gives CDR1 MNHEY, CDR2 SVGAGI. The CDR3 is made up of 14 amino acids.

This sequence joins TRBV7-2 and TRBJ2-5, with D unresolved. The germline CDR1 and CDR2 sequences are SGHTA and FQGNSA. The CDR3 sequence is 11 residues long. V was trimmed by 7 bases and J by 4 bases, leaving 7 bases between them. CDR3: CASTISETQYF. In DNA form, the CDR3 reads TGTGCCAGCACTATTTCAGAGACCCAGTACTTC.

This clone has a single count. The chain employs TRBV28 and TRBJ2-7, with 7 bases fitting TRBD2. CDR3 size: 16 residues. Per the germline V gene, CDR1 is MDHEN and CDR2 is SYDVKM. Trimming removed 2 bases from V and 2 bases from J; junction bases left unmatched: 9. CDR3 DNA sequence: TGTGCCAGCAGTTTAGAGCTAGCGGTCGCGACCTACGAGCAGTACTTC. Protein sequence: CASSLELAVATYEQYF.

The chain uses TRBV30 and TRBJ1-2; 7 bases agree with TRBD1. The CDR3 consists of 13 residues. Looked up from germline, CDR1 is GTSNPN and CDR2 is SVGIG (reference sequence). The trim removed 4 bases at V and 7 bases at J, leaving 9 bases unmatched. DNA for the CDR3: TGTGCCTGGAATGACAGGGTTTTCTCTGGCTACACCTTC. Translating gives CAWNDRVFSGYTF.

The chain's CDR3 is CASSLDRVNQPQHF. In nucleotides, the CDR3 is TGTGCCAGCAGTCTTGACAGAGTCAATCAGCCCCAGCATTTT. J is TRBJ1-5 and V is TRBV6-6, with D tentatively TRBD1 (5 bases). Germline V gene lookup returns CDR1 MNHNY and CDR2 SVGAGI (reference sequence). CDR3 length equals 14 residues. V lost 5 bases and J 3 bases, leaving 11 bases between the germline ends.

V gene TRBV4-1 combines with J gene TRBJ2-3; 9 bases are a match to TRBD1. With 2 bases clipped from V and 1 base from J, the junction kept 4 bases outside the gene matches. CDR3 length: 16 amino acids. Looked up from germline, CDR1 is MGHRA and CDR2 is YSYEKL. CDR3 protein: CASSQRTGEGTDTQYF. In DNA form, the CDR3 reads TGCGCCAGCAGCCAAAGGACAGGGGAAGGCACAGATACGCAGTATTTT.

This chain connects TRBV7-2 to TRBJ2-3; D uncertain. Trimming left V 1 base short and J 4 bases short, with 12 bases between. Germline CDR1 reads SGHTA; CDR2 reads FQGNSA. This CDR3 has 15 residues. In DNA, the CDR3 is TGTGCCAGCAGCTTAGAATCTCGAAGCGCAGATACGCAGTATTTT. Translation: CASSLESRSADTQYF.

The chain joins TRBV5-6 to TRBJ2-7; 9 bases are a match to TRBD2. Germline trimming cut 1 base from V and 0 bases from J; bases unmatched to any gene: 5. This CDR3 contains 16 residues. Germline V gives CDR1 SGHDT, CDR2 YYEEEE. CDR3 in DNA: TGTGCCAGCAGCTTGTTCGTTAGCGGGAGCTCCTACGAGCAGTACTTC. It specifies CASSLFVSGSSYEQYF.

The chain links TRBV5-8 to TRBJ1-4; D remains ambiguous. The germline gives CDR1 SGHTS, CDR2 YDEGEE. The CDR3 is 14 residues long. Trimming shortened V by 0 bases and J by 0 bases, and 3 bases separated the two germline ends. The CDR3 loop reads CASSLVSTNEKLFF. DNA of the CDR3: TGTGCCAGCAGCTTGGTGTCAACTAATGAAAAACTGTTTTTT.

This clone occurred once. The chain couples TRBV4-2 to TRBJ2-3; weak D call: TRBD1 (5 bases). The CDR3 loop spans 18 amino acids. Trimming cost V 1 base and J 1 base, with 18 bases left between them. Germline V CDR1 and CDR2: LGHNA, YNFKEQ. Written as DNA, the CDR3 is TGTGCCAGCAGCCAAGCGGACAATTTGGTACCAGGCACAGATACGCAGTATTTT. Residues: CASSQADNLVPGTDTQYF.

On this clone itself: Within the sample, other DNA sequences also encode this same CDR3. V gene TRBV19 combines with J gene TRBJ2-5; D gene uncertain. The CDR3 is made up of 13 amino acids. Trimming shortened V by 1 base and J by 2 bases, and 5 bases separated the two germline ends. Germline values: CDR1 LNHDA, CDR2 SQIVND (reference sequence). This CDR3 reads CASSIVQQETQYF. The CDR3 DNA reads TGTGCCAGTAGTATAGTACAGCAAGAGACCCAGTACTTC.

The chain carries TRBV14 and TRBJ2-5, with 7 bases lining up with TRBD2. The germline V gene has CDR1 SGHDN and CDR2 FVKESK. V lost 4 bases to trimming and J lost 7 bases; unmatched junction nucleotides: 9. This CDR3 contains 14 residues. The CDR3 loop reads CASSPSGLPGTQYF. In DNA form, the CDR3 reads TGTGCCAGCAGCCCTTCGGGACTACCAGGGACCCAGTACTTC.

In its sample, this clone was seen a few times. This chain links TRBV5-8 with TRBJ1-5; D not resolved. The CDR3 extends over 11 amino acids. Trimming left V 0 bases short and J 5 bases short, with 0 bases between. Germline lookup yields CDR1 SGHTS and CDR2 YDEGEE. This CDR3 is CASSLDQPQHF. The CDR3 nucleotides read TGTGCCAGCAGCTTGGATCAGCCCCAGCATTTT.

This rearrangement joins TRBV28 to TRBJ1-1; TRBD1 is a possible D gene (6 bases). V dropped 7 bases and J dropped 0 bases, with 12 bases sitting between them. Germline CDR1 MDHEN, CDR2 SYDVKM. The CDR3 consists of 14 residues. The CDR3 loop reads CASIRGQLNTEAFF. In DNA, the CDR3 is TGTGCCAGCATCCGGGGACAATTGAACACTGAAGCTTTCTTT.

The chain links TRBV6-1 to TRBJ2-7, with 8 bases that match TRBD2. The CDR3 is 14 residues long. CDR1 and CDR2 (germline): MNHNS, SASEGT. V shed 5 bases, J shed 2 bases, and the junction held 5 bases outside the gene matches. The CDR3 loop reads CASSSSGRPYEQYF. CDR3 nucleotide sequence: TGTGCCAGCAGTTCCAGCGGGAGACCCTACGAGCAGTACTTC.

The CDR3 nucleotides read TGTGCCTGGAGTGTCCTACATCCCCTTGGCGAAGCTTTCTTT. It codes for CAWSVLHPLGEAFF. This rearrangement joins TRBV30 to TRBJ1-1, with D uncertain. This CDR3 spans 14 amino acids. In germline, CDR1 is GTSNPN, CDR2 SVGIG (reference sequence). The V and J ends lost 0 bases and 8 bases respectively, with 16 bases between them.

The rearrangement uses TRBV19 and TRBJ2-1; TRBD2 agrees at 8 bases. Germline loops: CDR1 LNHDA, CDR2 SQIVND (reference sequence). The CDR3 consists of 16 residues. The trim removed 1 base at V and 8 bases at J, leaving 10 bases unmatched. CDR3 in DNA: TGTGCCAGTAGTATAGGACGCACTAGCGGAGGGGATGAGCAGTTCTTC. Its translation is CASSIGRTSGGDEQFF.

The table lists this clone with a count of one. The V gene is TRBV5-1, the J gene TRBJ2-7, with 15 bases lining up with TRBD2. This CDR3 region has 18 residues. Trimming cost V 4 bases and J 0 bases; bases outside gene matches: 8. Germline CDR1 is SGHRS and CDR2 is YFSETQ. The CDR3 sequence is CASSHGLAGGLISYEQYF. For the CDR3, the DNA is TGCGCCAGCAGCCACGGACTAGCGGGAGGGCTGATCTCCTACGAGCAGTACTTC.

V is TRBV29-1 and J is TRBJ2-3, with D possibly matching TRBD2 (5 bases). This CDR3 has 12 residues. Germline V gene sequence: CDR1 SQVTM, CDR2 ANQGSEA. Trimming removed 7 bases from V and 7 bases from J, with 15 bases in between. CDR3 sequence reads: CSASFTGNTQYF. The CDR3 DNA reads TGCAGCGCCTCCTTTACGGGGAATACGCAGTATTTT.

The chain is built from TRBV18 and TRBJ2-7; TRBD2 is a possible D gene (6 bases). The germline V gene encodes CDR1 KGHSH and CDR2 LQKENI. V lost 3 bases and J lost 6, with 24 bases in between. CDR3 size: 17 residues. The CDR3 sequence is CASSPLRIAAPAGEQYF. CDR3 coding DNA: TGTGCCAGCTCACCGTTGAGAATAGCGGCCCCAGCCGGCGAGCAGTACTTC.

The chain has TRBV11-3 and TRBJ2-7; 8 bases are a match to TRBD2. The CDR3 has 15 amino acids. Germline V gene lookup returns CDR1 SGHNT and CDR2 YENEEA. V trimming: 4 bases; J trimming: 6 bases; junction bases outside the gene matches: 11. Here the CDR3 DNA reads TGTGCCAGCAGCTCGGGTCGTGGACTAGCAGTCGAGCAGTACTTC. This gives the protein CASSSGRGLAVEQYF.

The chain has TRBV25-1 and TRBJ2-5, with TRBD2 identical over 12 bases. This CDR3 has 18 amino acids. Per germline, CDR1 MGHDK and CDR2 SYGVNS. Losses at the gene ends were 4 bases for V and 2 bases for J; bases not matched to a gene: 11. Written as DNA, the CDR3 is TGTGCCAGCAGTGCGGCTAGCGGGAGGGGTCGGGGGCAAGAGACCCAGTACTTC. Residues: CASSAASGRGRGQETQYF.

In DNA, the CDR3 is TGTGCCAGCACCCCCCCCGGGACAGGGGGCCTAAGGGTTAACACCGGGGAGCTGTTTTTT. This sequence encodes CASTPPGTGGLRVNTGELFF. The J gene is TRBJ2-2, the V gene TRBV7-6; 12 bases agree with TRBD1. Unmatched junction bases numbered 17, after V lost 7 bases and J lost 2 bases. The germline CDR1 and CDR2 sequences are SGHVS and FNYEAQ. CDR3 length equals 20 residues.

The chain has TRBV5-1 and TRBJ2-1; perhaps TRBD2 as D (6 bases). There are 13 residues in the CDR3. Germline V gives CDR1 SGHRS, CDR2 YFSETQ. Trimming took off 5 bases at V and 6 bases at J, with 12 bases between the two ends. Here the CDR3 DNA reads TGCGCCAGCAGACGGGACTCCCTCAATGAGCAGTTCTTC. It translates to CASRRDSLNEQFF.

V usage is TRBV6-6 and J usage is TRBJ2-3; TRBD2 aligns across 8 bases. The CDR3 is 14 amino acids. Germline V gene sequence: CDR1 MNHNY, CDR2 SVGAGI (reference sequence). Losses at the gene ends were 6 bases for V and 6 bases for J; bases not matched to a gene: 8. The CDR3 DNA follows: TGTGCCAGCAGACGGGAGGGCGGAGGGGATACGCAGTATTTT. Translated, it gives CASRREGGGDTQYF.

The V gene is TRBV11-2, the J gene TRBJ2-1; perhaps TRBD1 as D (5 bases). V dropped 6 bases and J dropped 4 bases, with 22 bases sitting between them. The CDR3 totals 17 residues. CDR1 and CDR2 (germline): SGHAT, FQNNGV. CDR3 region: CASRPISGPMGYNEQFF. The DNA for the CDR3 is TGTGCCAGCAGGCCTATCTCAGGGCCTATGGGGTACAATGAGCAGTTCTTC.

V is TRBV5-1 and J is TRBJ2-5; 8 bases map to TRBD1. CDR3 size: 19 residues. Germline lookup yields CDR1 SGHRS and CDR2 YFSETQ. The V segment lost 0 bases and the J segment 4 bases; nucleotides outside the gene matches: 17. The CDR3 nucleotides read TGCGCCAGCAGCTTGGGTGAAATTGGATACAGGGGGAAAATAGAGACCCAGTACTTC. Translation gives CASSLGEIGYRGKIETQYF.

The V and J genes are TRBV11-2 and TRBJ2-3; D is possibly TRBD1 (5 bases). The CDR3 has 19 amino acids. Trimming left V 4 bases short and J 0 bases short, with 23 bases between. Germline V lookup: CDR1 SGHAT, CDR2 FQNNGV. CDR3 amino acids: CASSCWTLDVWTSTDTQYF. The CDR3 nucleotides are TGTGCCAGCAGCTGTTGGACACTTGACGTCTGGACGAGCACAGATACGCAGTATTTT.